Sequencing of this T cell receptor (beta chain) was carried out in a study of radiation and T cells in renal cell carcinoma (dated by TCRdb to about 2020). As for the study more broadly: The samples were obtained from a clinical trial, where primary renal cell carcinomas were treated with 15 Gy stereotactic body radiation therapy and then removed by nephrectomy 4 weeks afterward. TCR beta sequencing covered 50 to 55 samples in total, comprising approximately 26 tumors and around 27 peripheral blood samples. In the approximately 58 samples combined, several million unique CDR3 nucleotide sequences were found, encoding roughly 3,000,000 unique CDR3 amino acid sequences.

Overall study results and their limits: Blood repertoire dynamics were not followed beyond 4 weeks after treatment. In blood, the top tumor clonotypes increased between baseline and 2 weeks post-radiation and then shrank by 4 weeks, which suggests that tumor-resident clones expanded only transiently. The single-armed trial design could not address effects of radiation dose or scheduling on the TCR repertoire. Because pretreatment tumor biopsies were not available, the study could not determine whether clonotypes were already present within the tumor at baseline.

Points on this clone: The antigen this receptor binds is unknown. Base-call qualities are not available, and no considerably larger clone is one nucleotide away.

TCR beta libraries were generated from genomic DNA with the immunoSEQ kit, following the manufacturer's recommendations. To prepare libraries, a first multiplex PCR with proprietary primers was run, followed by a second PCR that added unique barcodes, and a bead cleanup was done after each round. A positive control reaction and a negative control reaction, both provided in the kit, were run with every batch of samples. The final libraries underwent checking on an Agilent 4200 TapeStation D1000 ScreenTape, volumetric pooling, and quantification by qPCR. An Illumina NextSeq500 fitted with a MidOutput 150-cycle cartridge performed the sequencing, running 156 Read1 cycles and 15 Index1 cycles with the kit's custom primers. The pooled library was loaded at 0.8 to 1 pM, and approximately 20% PhiX control was spiked in. The original pipeline was this. The vendor-processed data were analyzed in R, and a clonotype was defined as all T cells that share the same CDR3 nucleotide sequence. For clone abundance analyses, frequencies were normalized to the 10,000 most abundant clones in each sample. Public T cell clones, which averaged fewer than five per sample, were excluded before analysis. An abundance difference of at least 32-fold between compartments was the criterion for calling clonotypes tumor-enriched or baseline blood-enriched. Clonotypes expanded or contracted between blood time points were identified with a beta-binomial differential abundance model. The Baroni-Urbani and Buser coefficient was used to measure tumor-blood repertoire similarity, and groups were compared with two-tailed Wilcoxon tests in R. TCRdb took this table from immuneACCESS and kept in-frame rearrangements with V and J called. Such tables lack part of the clones; where checked against another copy, unresolved V genes explain under half of the gap, and the rest is unexplained. D and trimming come from the DNA, and the V and J calls and clone size come from that table. The sample table contains 130,000 to 150,000 clones; only one count was recorded for around 89% of them. The ten largest account for approximately 4% of the sample.

CDR1 and CDR2 are read off the germline V gene as ENHRY and SYGVKD. V is cut by 4 bases and J by 4 bases, and the space between the germline ends is 15 bases. The CDR3 holds 15 amino acids from the cysteine to the phenylalanine. Just the 45-base CDR3 DNA is kept, in frame starting at base 1. Explained via the paper, the time point label denotes: baseline pretreatment blood. The sample's treatment or condition label is to be understood as: 15 Gy SBRT to primary tumor, nephrectomy 4 weeks later. To follow tumor-enriched clonotypes, serial peripheral blood was collected from radiation-treated patients at baseline and at 2 weeks and 4 weeks after SBRT. All patients had renal cell carcinoma with clear cell pathology. The QIAamp DNA Blood Mini Kit (Qiagen) was used to prepare genomic DNA for TCR sequencing. Samples were included in the analyses only if all quality control checks were passed.

The chain employs TRBV10-3 and TRBJ2-3; the D segment could be TRBD1, given 5 matching bases. The input for sequencing was blood, taken from a patient whose treatment included radiotherapy and nephrectomy. The clonotype comes from a woman aged 70-85 years with renal cell carcinoma. The CDR3 region has the sequence CAISVGRFFADTQYF. Read as DNA, the sequence is TGTGCCATCAGTGTGGGGCGGTTTTTCGCAGATACGCAGTATTTT.